This T cell receptor (beta chain) was obtained from a study of blood T cell repertoires in COVID-19. Looking at the study overall: Italy, Spain and the United States were the sources of the convalescent and acute COVID-19 samples. The cDNA or gDNA used as material had been derived from T cells, B-cell-depleted T cells, or PBMCs.

In its sample, this clone was seen once. In the source study's methods: How many nucleated cells were present was estimated from reference gene primer amplification. Sequencing used immunoSEQ multiplex PCR; TCRdb keeps in-frame clones, though not all of them. The V and J calls and clone size are taken from that table; D and trimming were inferred from the DNA. The sample consists of 200,000 to 300,000 clones, about 86% of them appearing once. V dropped 2 bases and J dropped 3; count of bases not matched to a gene: 6. The CDR3 has 16 amino acids. The germline CDR1 and CDR2 sequences are MNHEY and SVGAGI.

This rearrangement joins TRBV6-5 to TRBJ2-3, with 9 bases matching TRBD2. The material sequenced was peripheral blood. The clonotype was recovered from a man between 25 and 39 years old with active or convalescent COVID-19. This CDR3 reads CASSYVVSGGTDTQYF. The CDR3 DNA follows: TGTGCCAGCAGTTACGTTGTTAGCGGGGGAACAGATACGCAGTATTTT.